The 7 T cell receptor beta chains listed next were all sequenced from one sample in a study of cytomegalovirus exposure and HLA in healthy donors. Libraries were prepared by immunoSEQ multiplex PCR; TCRdb keeps only in-frame clonotypes and omits some of them. This sample yields 90,000 to 130,000 clones, of which around 90% are seen a single time; around 1.8% belongs to the top ten. The sequenced sample consisted of PBMCs. These receptors all come from a young woman in good health and CMV-seronegative.

The rearrangement uses TRBV19 and TRBJ2-1, with 9 nucleotides matching TRBD1. Germline lookup yields CDR1 LNHDA and CDR2 SQIVND (reference sequence). V lost 6 bases, J lost 9 bases, and 12 bases stayed unmatched. The CDR3 has 15 residues. CDR3 sequence reads: CASSIPGQGHREQFF. In DNA, the CDR3 is TGTGCCAGTAGCATTCCGGGACAGGGCCATCGTGAGCAGTTCTTC. Full variable domain (remainder filled in from reference TRBV19 and TRBJ2-1): DGGITQSPKYLFRKEGQNVTLSCEQNLNHDAMYWYRQDPGQGLRLIYYSQIVNDFQKGDIAEGYSVSREKKESFPLTVTSAQKNPTAFYLCASSIPGQGHREQFFGPGTRLTVL.

V and J are TRBV18 and TRBJ1-5; TRBD1 is a possible D gene (5 bases). CDR1 is KGHSH, CDR2 LQKENI, per germline. The CDR3 sequence is 13 residues long. Between the trimmed V and J ends, which lost 4 bases and 5 bases, there was a span of 9 bases. The chain's CDR3 is CASSLLTDQPQHF. CDR3 DNA sequence: TGTGCCAGCTCACTTCTGACAGATCAGCCCCAGCATTTT.

This clone was detected once. The chain couples TRBV27 to TRBJ1-5; D is possibly TRBD1 (5 bases). The V and J ends lost 3 bases and 1 base respectively, with 7 bases between them. In germline, CDR1 is MNHEY, CDR2 SMNVEV (reference sequence). This CDR3 is 14 amino acids long. The CDR3 region is CASSFGGSNQPQHF. The CDR3 bases are TGTGCCAGCAGTTTCGGGGGGAGCAATCAGCCCCAGCATTTT.

This chain joins TRBV7-3 and TRBJ2-3, with TRBD2 matching 8 bases. The CDR3 has 16 amino acids. V gave up 4 bases and J gave up 3 bases; unmatched junction bases: 9. Per germline, CDR1 SGHTA and CDR2 FQGTGA. The CDR3 reads CASSSTSGPGTDTQYF. CDR3 nucleotides: TGTGCCAGCAGCTCCACTAGCGGTCCCGGAACAGATACGCAGTATTTT.

This clone was seen just once. The V and J genes are TRBV6-5 and TRBJ2-1; 8 bases align to TRBD2. After removal of 2 bases from V and 8 bases from J, the junction contained 8 bases not matched to a gene. Germline CDR1 MNHEY, CDR2 SVGAGI. The length of the CDR3 is 15 residues. The CDR3 is CASSYRSGGYDEQFF. The CDR3, as DNA: TGTGCCAGCAGTTACAGGAGCGGGGGCTATGATGAGCAGTTCTTC.

This clone appeared a single time. This rearrangement joins TRBV6-6 to TRBJ2-3; 8 bases fit TRBD2. The V gene end was trimmed by 6 bases and the J gene end by 3 bases; junction bases not matched to a gene: 5. CDR1 is MNHNY, CDR2 SVGAGI, per germline (reference sequence). CDR3 length: 14 residues. For the CDR3, the DNA is TGTGCCAGCAGCGGGGGGGTGATAACAGATACGCAGTATTTT. This translates into CASSGGVITDTQYF.

The chain employs TRBV6-1 and TRBJ2-3; 8 bases line up with TRBD1. V was clipped by 5 bases and J by 4 bases; unmatched bases: 8. Germline lookup yields CDR1 MNHNS and CDR2 SASEGT. The CDR3 loop spans 15 amino acids. Here the CDR3 reads CASSPLTGDPDTQYF. Here the CDR3 DNA reads TGTGCCAGCAGTCCATTGACAGGGGACCCAGATACGCAGTATTTT.